Described below is a single TCR beta chain sequence and its context. Its target is not known. The data originate from a study of T cells in Graves' hyperthyroidism and ophthalmopathy. Study information: Any treatment followed the collection of peripheral blood at initial diagnosis. Study outcomes and limitations: Ophthalmopathy, as predicted by the model, came a median 6.5 months after the prediction.

The CDR3 regions of TCR beta were amplified from RNA transcripts. Carried out on the TCR CDR3, a first-round RT-PCR used the HTBI primer set. TCRdb independently ran MiXCR on the multiplex PCR reads; one entry per CDR3 protein. Seen here are 500,000 to 650,000 distinct CDR3 sequences, just under 20% observed once, and the top ten hold roughly 50%. The germline V and J ends were trimmed by 0 bases and 5 bases, with 8 bases remaining between them. This CDR3 contains 13 residues. The germline V gene encodes CDR1 SGHRS and CDR2 YFSETQ. Patients with ophthalmopathy all had a Clinical Activity Score of at least 3, a NOSPECS grade of at least 4 and duration under 3 months.

The source material was blood. The chain employs TRBV5-1 and TRBJ2-5; D gene ambiguous. The receptor's source is a man in his forties or fifties with Graves' ophthalmopathy. The CDR3 reads CASSLAPKETQYF. The CDR3 DNA follows: TGCGCCAGCAGCTTGGCACCGAAGGAGACCCAGTACTTC.